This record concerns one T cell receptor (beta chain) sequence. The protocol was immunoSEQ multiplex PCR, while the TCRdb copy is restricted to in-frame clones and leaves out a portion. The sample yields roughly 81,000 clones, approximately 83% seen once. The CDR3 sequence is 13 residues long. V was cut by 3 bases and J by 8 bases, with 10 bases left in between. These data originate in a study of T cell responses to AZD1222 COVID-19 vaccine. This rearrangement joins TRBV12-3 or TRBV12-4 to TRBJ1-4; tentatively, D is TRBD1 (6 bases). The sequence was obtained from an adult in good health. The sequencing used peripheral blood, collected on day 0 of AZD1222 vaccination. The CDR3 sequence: CASSFRGGEKLFF. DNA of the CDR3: TGTGCCAGCAGTTTCAGGGGTGGCGAAAAACTGTTTTTT.